The present TCR beta chain was sequenced within a study of T cell responses to AZD1222 COVID-19 vaccine. Study-wide findings and caveats: Reports say nearly half of spike-specific TCRs go after unmutated variant regions.

As concerns this clone: The antigen is unknown.

The germline V gene has CDR1 SGHTA and CDR2 FQGNSA. V was cut by 4 bases and J by 1 base, with 10 bases left in between. The CDR3 spans 14 residues. Generated by immunoSEQ multiplex PCR, the TCRdb table keeps only in-frame clones and is missing some. The profile shows about 97,000 clones, about nine tenths of them singletons. This receptor was obtained from an adult in good health. This specimen consisted of peripheral blood, obtained on day 0 of AZD1222 vaccination. V is TRBV7-2 and J is TRBJ1-1; maybe TRBD1 (5 bases). The CDR3 DNA is TGTGCCAGCAGCTCAGGGACGGGGAACACTGAAGCTTTCTTT. It is translated as CASSSGTGNTEAFF.